This record looks at one TCR beta chain sequence and its context. Germline assignment: CDR1 SEHNR and CDR2 FQNEAQ (reference sequence). The ends were cut back, 6 bases at V and 0 bases at J, with 10 bases in the middle. The CDR3 has 14 amino acids. The data were obtained in a study of shared clonotypes between healthy human individuals. TCRdb keeps only in-frame clones here, not all; method: immunoSEQ multiplex PCR. The sample carries some 300,000 clones, less than 75% recorded once. Source material: memory CD4+ T cells sorted from blood. The subset was: CD45RA-negative fraction. J is TRBJ2-3 and V is TRBV7-9; a weak D match, TRBD1 (6 bases). The receptor comes from a man aged 25-45 years in good health. CDR3 coding DNA: TGTGCCAGCAGGATGGGACACAGCACAGATACGCAGTATTTT. As protein: CASRMGHSTDTQYF. The full variable domain, with the rest looked up from reference TRBV7-9 and TRBJ2-3, is DTGVSQNPRHKITKRGQNVTFRCDPISEHNRLYWYRQTLGQGPEFLTYFQNEAQLEKSRLLSDRFSAERPKGSFSTLEIQRTEQGDSAMYLCASRMGHSTDTQYFGPGTRLTVL.